The source of this TCR beta chain is a study of blood T cell repertoires in COVID-19. Study background: Samples came from the United States, Italy and Spain, spanning acute and convalescent COVID-19.

This clone appeared a single time. From germline, CDR1 is SGHTA and CDR2 FQGTGA. Trimming took off 5 bases at V and 2 bases at J, with 9 bases between the two ends. The CDR3 contains 13 residues. In the original analysis: Counts of nucleated cells, estimated from reference gene primer amplification, were obtained. Assay used: immunoSEQ multiplex PCR; TCRdb lists only in-frame clones, some missing. That table supplies the V and J calls and clone size; D and trimming were determined from the DNA. The data hold over 85,000 clones, with approximately 86% observed a single time. The chain links TRBV7-3 to TRBJ1-2, with TRBD1 as a possible D gene (5 bases). The sequence was collected from a woman of 80 years or more with acute or convalescent COVID-19. The sequenced sample was peripheral blood. CDR3 DNA: TGTGCCAGCAGCCCCGACAGAAACTATGGCTACACCTTC. It codes for CASSPDRNYGYTF.